This passage covers 11 T cell receptor beta chains from one sample sequenced in a study of breast tumors, draining lymph nodes, adjacent tissues. MiXCR, run by TCRdb on the multiplex PCR reads, gives a single entry per CDR3 protein. The sample holds 150,000 to 200,000 distinct CDR3 sequences, 30% to 35% seen once. Breast cancer patients provided tissue from their axillary draining lymph nodes. Sequenced sample: axillary lymph node tissue. These TCRs come from a female donor with breast cancer. Some clones in this sample may be carry-over from other donors' samples.

This clonotype was recorded many times. CDR3 amino acids: CASSRATSGGAYEQYF. CDR3 nucleotide sequence: TGTGCCAGCAGCCGCGCGACTAGCGGGGGGGCCTACGAGCAGTACTTC. The V gene is TRBV4-2, the J gene TRBJ2-7; 14 bases fit TRBD2. The CDR3 totals 16 residues. Per the germline V gene, CDR1 is LGHNA and CDR2 is YNFKEQ. The trim removed 4 bases at V and 2 bases at J, leaving 4 bases unmatched.

As to this clonotype: Just one base apart from a much larger clone, this may be a read error. J is TRBJ2-3 and V is TRBV13, with 9 bases lining up with TRBD1. The CDR3 length is 16 residues. The V gene end was trimmed by 6 bases and the J gene end by 5 bases; junction bases not matched to a gene: 12. CDR1 is PRHDT, CDR2 FYEKMQ, per germline (reference sequence). CDR3 amino acids: CASRARGGQGKDTQYF. For the CDR3, the DNA is TGTGCCAGCAGGGCGAGGGGGGGACAGGGAAAAGATACGCAGTATTTT.

This clonotype was seen ten or more times. The chain joins TRBV5-8 to TRBJ1-5; D uncertain. V lost 0 bases and J lost 9, with 13 bases in between. The germline gives CDR1 SGHTS, CDR2 YDEGEE. This CDR3 comprises 14 residues. The CDR3 bases are TGTGCCAGCAGCTTGGCCCCCCAACGGGGGCCCCAGCATTTT. Translation: CASSLAPQRGPQHF. The variable domain in full, with the rest retrieved from reference TRBV5-8 and TRBJ1-5, is EAGVTQSPTHLIKTRGQQATLRCSPISGHTSVYWYQQALGLGLQFLLWYDEGEERNRGNFPPRFSGRQFPNYSSELNVNALELEDSALYLCASSLAPQRGPQHFGDGTRLSIL.

Many counts were recorded for this clonotype. The V and J genes are TRBV4-3 and TRBJ1-2; TRBD1 matches at 9 bases. This CDR3 has 17 amino acids. The germline V gene has CDR1 LGHNA and CDR2 YSLEER. Unmatched junction bases numbered 6, after V lost 0 bases and J lost 1 base. CDR3 coding DNA: TGCGCCAGCAGCCAAGATTTTGGGACAGGGCTTAACTATGGCTACACCTTC. Translating it yields CASSQDFGTGLNYGYTF.

A note on this clonotype: A read error is possible here, since a much larger clone lies one base away. The CDR3 is CASSLPTADLRSGPNVLTF. The CDR3 DNA reads TGTGCCAGCAGCTTACCGACCGCGGATTTGCGCTCTGGGCCCAACGTCCTGACTTTC. This chain uses TRBV7-3 with TRBJ2-6, with D unclear. This CDR3 comprises 19 residues. CDR1 is SGHTA and CDR2 is FQGTGA in the germline V gene.

The table lists this clonotype with many counts. The chain employs TRBV7-8 and TRBJ2-3; no clear D. The ends were cut back, 3 bases at V and 0 bases at J, with 7 bases in the middle. CDR1 is SGHVS and CDR2 is FQNEAQ in the germline V gene. The CDR3 runs to 14 residues. The CDR3 loop is CASSFGSSTDTQYF. CDR3 in DNA: TGTGCCAGCAGCTTCGGGTCTAGCACAGATACGCAGTATTTT. The full variable domain, rest sourced from reference TRBV7-8 and TRBJ2-3, is GAGVSQSPRYKVAKRGQDVALRCDPISGHVSLFWYQQALGQGPEFLTYFQNEAQLDKSGLPSDRFFAERPEGSVSTLKIQRTQQEDSAVYLCASSFGSSTDTQYFGPGTRLTVL.

As to this clonotype: A read error may be the cause here, since a much bigger clone is one base away. The chain couples TRBV6-5 to TRBJ1-3; 7 nucleotides line up with TRBD1. CDR1 is MNHEY, CDR2 SVGAGI, per germline. The CDR3 is made up of 17 amino acids. V was clipped by 5 bases and J by 2 bases; unmatched bases: 12. DNA of the CDR3: TGTGCCAGCAGTCGGCACCACCGGGACAGCCCTGGAAACACCATATATTTT. Translation gives CASSRHHRDSPGNTIYF.

A remark on this clonotype: Given the absence of the conserved phenylalanine or tryptophan at the CDR3 end, a read error is likely. No DNA is shown, since the ends of the CDR3 on it are uncertain; the CDR3 is the one TCRdb lists. The genes are TRBV7-6 and TRBJ1-6; TRBD1, the table's D call, was not compared with the DNA. Germline V gene data show CDR1 as SGHVS and CDR2 as FNYEAQ. The CDR3 is made up of 14 amino acids, end residues included. The CDR3 sequence is CASSSTGGNSPLQS.

This clonotype showed up many times. V usage is TRBV29-1 and J usage is TRBJ1-2, with 7 positions matching TRBD1. The length of the CDR3 is 14 residues. The junction had 7 bases not matched to a gene; V was cut back by 3 bases and J by 3 bases. CDR1 is SQVTM, CDR2 ANQGSEA, per germline. CDR3 sequence (DNA): TGCAGCGTTGACGGCCGAGGGGGCGACTATGGCTACACCTTC. Amino acids: CSVDGRGGDYGYTF.

A few counts support this clonotype. This sequence may be a read error, since a much larger clone differs from it by one base. Lacking the conserved final phenylalanine or tryptophan, this CDR3 likely reflects a read error. The rearrangement links TRBV9 to TRBJ2-7; no clear D gene. This CDR3 contains 13 residues. Trimming pared 2 bases from V and 4 bases from J, leaving 10 bases between. The germline V gene has CDR1 SGDLS and CDR2 YYNGEE. The CDR3 DNA is TGTGCCAGCAGCGTCCAGGAGTCATACGAGCAGTACTCC. Protein: CASSVQESYEQYS.

Ten or more counts support this clonotype. This chain links TRBV19 with TRBJ2-7, with no clear D. CDR1 is LNHDA, CDR2 SQIVND, per germline (reference sequence). The germline V and J ends were trimmed by 3 bases and 0 bases, with 6 bases remaining between them. The CDR3 covers 13 residues. CDR3 residues: CASSMEDSYEQYF. CDR3 coding DNA: TGTGCCAGTAGTATGGAAGACTCCTACGAGCAGTACTTC.